Listed below are T cell receptor beta chains from one sample, sequenced in a study of beta chain features in type 1 diabetes. Method: immunoSEQ multiplex PCR; TCRdb's copy keeps in-frame clones and lacks some. The sample has about 210,000 clones; roughly 11% are singletons. Sequenced sample: central memory CD4+ T cells from blood. The receptors derive from a man younger than 35 in good health. Both conserved end residues are part of each CDR3. A D gene is named only where the DNA matches it firmly. The size field is filled for only some rows; it gives once, few, many or a size class.

d_call,clone_size,v_call,j_call,cdr3_aa,cdr3_nt
.,.,TRBV16,TRBJ2-1,CASSQSRGGYNEQFF,TGTGCCAGCAGCCAATCCCGTGGCGGATACAATGAGCAGTTCTTC
TRBD1,once,TRBV6-6,TRBJ1-1,CASRLWDRGFHTEAFF,TGTGCCAGCAGACTATGGGACAGGGGGTTTCACACTGAAGCTTTCTTT
.,few,TRBV7-9,TRBJ2-1,CASELTGALFYNEQFF,TGTGCCAGCGAACTCACCGGAGCGCTCTTCTACAATGAGCAGTTCTTC
TRBD1,.,TRBV4-2,TRBJ1-4,CASSQDQMGQPFF,TGTGCCAGCAGCCAAGATCAAATGGGACAGCCGTTTTTT
TRBD1,.,TRBV9,TRBJ2-7,CASSATGAREQYF,TGTGCCAGCAGCGCTACAGGGGCCCGGGAGCAGTACTTC
TRBD2,.,TRBV7-2,TRBJ2-5,CASSLGLAGEQETQYF,TGTGCCAGCAGCTTAGGACTAGCGGGAGAACAAGAGACCCAGTACTTC
.,many,TRBV5-1,TRBJ2-1,CASSLGVDNEQFF,TGCGCCAGCAGCTTGGGGGTTGATAATGAGCAGTTCTTC
.,.,TRBV28,TRBJ1-1,CASSPPRGGSTEAFF,TGTGCCAGCAGTCCCCCCCGCGGGGGTTCGACTGAAGCTTTCTTT
TRBD2,.,TRBV7-9,TRBJ2-5,CASNLAGQETQYF,TGTGCCAGCAACCTAGCGGGGCAAGAGACCCAGTACTTC
TRBD2,.,TRBV5-4,TRBJ2-5,CASSRGLAQQETQYF,TGTGCCAGCAGCCGCGGACTAGCGCAACAAGAGACCCAGTACTTC
TRBD1,.,TRBV7-2,TRBJ2-7,CASRGQSAYEQYF,TGTGCCAGCAGGGGACAGAGTGCCTACGAGCAGTACTTC
.,few,TRBV4-2,TRBJ1-2,CASSQDPNGYTF,TGTGCCAGCAGCCAAGATCCCAATGGCTACACCTTC
.,few,TRBV19,TRBJ1-5,CASKGGRNQPQHF,TGTGCCAGTAAGGGCGGACGCAATCAGCCCCAGCATTTT
.,.,TRBV20-1,TRBJ1-2,CSARDDYGYTF,TGCAGTGCTAGGGACGACTATGGCTACACCTTC
.,many,TRBV13,TRBJ1-1,CASSFRVNTEAFF,TGTGCCAGCAGCTTCCGGGTTAACACTGAAGCTTTCTTT
.,many,TRBV10-3,TRBJ2-3,CATTPSVNTDTQYF,TGTGCCACAACCCCTTCGGTGAACACAGATACGCAGTATTTT
.,.,TRBV6-6,TRBJ2-5,CASSTRPGQETQYF,TGTGCCAGCAGTACCCGCCCGGGGCAAGAGACCCAGTACTTC
.,few,TRBV7-2,TRBJ1-4,CASLRGWDEKLFF,TGTGCCAGTCTGCGAGGGTGGGACGAAAAACTGTTTTTT
.,.,TRBV2,TRBJ2-7,CASSLQGGIEQYF,TGTGCCAGCAGTCTACAGGGAGGGATCGAGCAGTACTTC
.,few,TRBV11-2,TRBJ2-7,CASSLGGGTDEQYF,TGTGCCAGCAGCTTAGGTGGCGGGACAGACGAGCAGTACTTC
TRBD2,.,TRBV5-4,TRBJ2-7,CASRDPRGGQYF,TGTGCCAGCCGGGACCCCCGGGGGGGGCAGTACTTC
.,.,TRBV10-2,TRBJ1-2,CASTEGVHYGYTF,TGCGCCAGCACCGAAGGGGTTCACTATGGCTACACCTTC
TRBD2,.,TRBV15,TRBJ2-2,CATSRKDSGRGTGELFF,TGTGCCACCAGCAGGAAAGATAGCGGGAGGGGCACCGGGGAGCTGTTTTTT
.,few,TRBV7-7,TRBJ2-5,CASSLAGAETQYF,TGTGCTAGCAGCTTGGCAGGGGCAGAGACCCAGTACTTC
.,few,TRBV29-1,TRBJ1-1,CSVEARAGEVSFF,TGCAGCGTTGAAGCCAGGGCAGGAGAAGTATCTTTCTTT
.,many,TRBV10-3,TRBJ2-1,CAILAEWGSYNEQFF,TGTGCCATCTTAGCGGAGTGGGGCTCCTACAATGAGCAGTTCTTC
.,.,TRBV30,TRBJ1-5,CASPTGCNQPQHF,TGTGCCTCTCCAACAGGGTGCAATCAGCCCCAGCATTTT
TRBD2,.,TRBV5-6,TRBJ2-7,CASSTGLAGVEEQYF,TGTGCCAGCAGCACGGGACTAGCGGGAGTGGAAGAGCAGTACTTC
TRBD2,few,TRBV7-3,TRBJ2-1,CASSLGLAGSHNEQFF,TGTGCCAGCAGCTTGGGACTAGCGGGCTCCCACAATGAGCAGTTCTTC
.,.,TRBV14,TRBJ1-4,CASSQDTRTEKLFF,TGTGCCAGCAGCCAAGATACAAGGACTGAAAAACTGTTTTTT
.,few,TRBV6-1,TRBJ2-1,CASSVWETSYNEQFF,TGTGCCAGCAGTGTGTGGGAGACCTCCTACAATGAGCAGTTCTTC
.,.,TRBV21-1,TRBJ2-3,CASTPSGTARDTQYF,TGTGCCAGCACCCCATCGGGGACAGCCCGGGATACGCAGTATTTT
TRBD2,few,TRBV5-1,TRBJ2-1,CASSSPGLAGRNEQFF,TGCGCCAGCAGCTCGCCGGGACTAGCGGGAAGGAATGAGCAGTTCTTC
.,.,TRBV7-2,TRBJ1-5,CASSLEGRSSRNQPQHF,TGTGCCAGCAGCTTAGAGGGACGGAGTAGCCGGAATCAGCCCCAGCATTTT
TRBD1,.,TRBV28,TRBJ2-1,CAGGQGTDEQFF,TGTGCCGGGGGACAGGGTACTGATGAGCAGTTCTTC
TRBD2,.,TRBV29-1,TRBJ2-7,CSVGGTSGTYEQYF,TGCAGCGTTGGAGGGACTAGCGGCACCTACGAGCAGTACTTC
TRBD1,many,TRBV30,TRBJ1-5,CAWSRDRGDQPQHF,TGTGCCTGGAGTAGGGACAGGGGTGATCAGCCCCAGCATTTT
TRBD2,.,TRBV6-5,TRBJ2-3,CATHLAGDSDTQYF,TGTGCCACTCATCTAGCGGGAGATTCAGATACGCAGTATTTT
.,few,TRBV6-6,TRBJ1-2,CASSRSGGYTF,TGTGCCAGCAGTAGATCCGGAGGCTACACCTTC
.,few,TRBV6-6,TRBJ1-2,CASSYENREPNTF,TGTGCCAGCAGTTACGAAAACAGGGAACCCAACACCTTC
.,many,TRBV5-4,TRBJ1-1,CASSPLEGDEAFF,TGTGCCAGCAGCCCCCTAGAGGGAGATGAAGCTTTCTTT
.,.,TRBV6-5,TRBJ2-7,CASSSGDWHEQYF,TGTGCCAGCAGTTCGGGGGACTGGCACGAGCAGTACTTC
.,few,TRBV18,TRBJ2-7,CASSPAAGALSHF,TGTGCCAGCTCACCAGCAGCAGGGGCCCTCTCACACTTC
TRBD1,many,TRBV29-1,TRBJ2-3,CSAWGQGGTDTQYF,TGCAGCGCCTGGGGACAGGGCGGGACAGATACGCAGTATTTT
TRBD2,.,TRBV5-1,TRBJ2-1,CASSAGGPNEQFF,TGCGCCAGTAGTGCGGGAGGGCCAAATGAGCAGTTCTTC